This TCR beta chain was found in a study of read filtering for tumor transcriptome and immune sequencing. Study at large: R-ISS stage counts were roughly eight for I, roughly 15 for II, 7 for III.

Looked up from germline, CDR1 is SGDLS and CDR2 is YYNGEE. The length of the CDR3 is 13 residues. Trimming cost V 0 bases and J 3 bases, with 4 bases left between them. This clonotype has at least ten counts. This library used roughly 400 ng RNA and molecular barcoded adaptors spanning alpha/delta and beta/gamma chains. TCRdb re-called the reads with MiXCR, one entry per CDR3 protein. The table includes over 80,000 distinct CDR3 sequences, 9% to 15% detected once. This chain connects TRBV9 to TRBJ2-1; D remains ambiguous. The receptor's source is a donor aged 40 or older with multiple myeloma. The sequenced sample consisted of a population of CD138-negative cells sorted from bone marrow. CDR3 sequence (DNA): TGTGCCAGCAGCGTAGGAAACTACAATGAGCAGTTCTTC. Residues: CASSVGNYNEQFF.